The rows below give T cell receptor beta chains drawn from one sample of a study of blood T cell repertoires in COVID-19. Assay: immunoSEQ multiplex PCR; the TCRdb copy retains only in-frame clones and omits some. There are about 260,000 clones in the sample; around 87% occur only once, and under 2.5% lies in the top ten. The sample consisted of peripheral blood. The receptors derive from a woman in her 50s with acute or convalescent COVID-19. Both conserved end residues are part of each CDR3. The D gene is left open where the match is weak. The listing skips clone size in some rows; elsewhere it reads once, few, many or a size class.

D,J,size,V,CDR3,DNA
NA,TRBJ1-1,NA,TRBV2,CASSRQVMNTEAFF,TGTGCCAGCAGTCGACAGGTAATGAACACTGAAGCTTTCTTT
NA,TRBJ2-3,NA,TRBV15,CATSRSRGSTDTQYF,TGTGCCACCAGCAGAAGCAGGGGAAGCACAGATACGCAGTATTTT
NA,TRBJ1-4,NA,TRBV7-2,CASSLDHRLDKANEKLFF,TGTGCCAGCAGCTTAGATCATCGGCTGGACAAAGCTAATGAAAAACTGTTTTTT
NA,TRBJ1-4,NA,TRBV21-1,CASSNKGQGEKLFF,TGTGCCAGCAGCAATAAGGGACAGGGTGAAAAACTGTTTTTT
TRBD2,TRBJ2-1,NA,TRBV29-1,CSVEDPSGMGYNEQFF,TGCAGCGTTGAAGATCCCAGCGGGATGGGGTACAATGAGCAGTTCTTC
NA,TRBJ1-2,NA,TRBV27,CASSSDSSGYTF,TGTGCCAGCAGTTCTGACAGCAGTGGCTACACCTTC
TRBD2,TRBJ2-7,NA,TRBV2,CASSFQSGRAYEQYF,TGTGCCAGCAGCTTCCAAAGCGGGAGGGCCTACGAGCAGTACTTC
NA,TRBJ1-5,NA,TRBV6-5,CASIKSFGNQPQHF,TGTGCCAGCATCAAGAGTTTTGGCAATCAGCCCCAGCATTTT
TRBD1,TRBJ1-4,NA,TRBV7-9,CASSPRQGVNEKLFF,TGTGCCAGCAGCCCCCGACAGGGTGTTAATGAAAAACTGTTTTTT
NA,TRBJ2-3,NA,TRBV28,CASSLRGDTQYF,TGTGCCAGCAGTCTCCGGGGAGATACGCAGTATTTT
TRBD1,TRBJ2-7,NA,TRBV18,CASSLTRGQDSYEQYF,TGTGCCAGCTCACTCACGAGAGGACAGGATAGCTACGAGCAGTACTTC
TRBD1,TRBJ1-1,NA,TRBV28,CASRGTEVMNTEAFF,TGTGCCAGCAGGGGGACAGAAGTTATGAACACTGAAGCTTTCTTT
TRBD1,TRBJ2-3,few,TRBV28,CASRSGGPTDTQYF,TGTGCCAGCAGGTCAGGGGGACCCACAGATACGCAGTATTTT
TRBD1,TRBJ2-7,NA,TRBV19,CASSMGQGNEQYF,TGTGCCAGTAGTATGGGACAGGGGAACGAGCAGTACTTC
NA,TRBJ1-4,NA,TRBV30,CAWRDSQRDEKLFF,TGTGCCTGGAGAGACAGCCAGCGGGATGAAAAACTGTTTTTT
TRBD1,TRBJ2-1,NA,TRBV5-1,CASGSQGQGIDEQFF,TGCGCCAGCGGATCTCAGGGACAGGGTATCGATGAGCAGTTCTTC
NA,TRBJ2-7,NA,TRBV18,CASSLGQSYEQYF,TGTGCCAGCTCTCTCGGACAGAGCTACGAGCAGTACTTC
NA,TRBJ1-5,few,TRBV12-3/TRBV12-4,CASSFGDQPQHF,TGTGCCAGCAGTTTTGGAGATCAGCCCCAGCATTTT
NA,TRBJ2-2,NA,TRBV2,CASSELVTNTGELFF,TGTGCCAGCAGTGAATTAGTAACGAACACCGGGGAGCTGTTTTTT
TRBD1,TRBJ2-7,NA,TRBV18,CASSEGQGASYEQYF,TGTGCCAGCTCGGAGGGACAGGGCGCCTCCTACGAGCAGTACTTC
NA,TRBJ2-3,NA,TRBV5-1,CASSPGKIAETDTQYF,TGCGCCAGCAGCCCCGGGAAGATAGCGGAAACAGATACGCAGTATTTT
NA,TRBJ2-7,NA,TRBV6-1,CASSEKWGPQF,TGTGCCAGCAGTGAGAAATGGGGGCCACAATTC
NA,TRBJ1-5,NA,TRBV19,CASSIRGAGRIFQPQHF,TGTGCCAGTAGTATACGAGGGGCGGGGAGGATATTTCAGCCCCAGCATTTT
TRBD1,TRBJ2-3,NA,TRBV6-5,CASSHYRGDTQYF,TGTGCCAGCAGCCATTACAGGGGTGATACGCAGTATTTT
TRBD2,TRBJ2-7,NA,TRBV7-3,CASSLFGLGYEQYF,TGTGCCAGCAGCTTATTCGGACTAGGCTACGAGCAGTACTTC
NA,TRBJ1-1,NA,TRBV19,CASSWGLNTEAFF,TGTGCCAGTAGTTGGGGCCTGAACACTGAAGCTTTCTTT
TRBD2,TRBJ2-5,NA,TRBV2,CASSGPSSGRAWEETQYF,TGTGCCAGCAGTGGTCCCTCTAGCGGGAGGGCCTGGGAGGAGACCCAGTACTTC
NA,TRBJ2-2,NA,TRBV18,CASSYDRTGELFF,TGTGCCAGCTCTTACGACAGGACCGGGGAGCTGTTTTTT
NA,TRBJ2-1,NA,TRBV19,CASSISGNNEQFF,TGTGCCAGTAGTATTTCGGGTAACAATGAGCAGTTCTTC
NA,TRBJ1-1,NA,TRBV6-4,CASRLASTGNTEAFF,TGTGCCAGCAGGCTCGCATCGACTGGGAACACTGAAGCTTTCTTT
NA,TRBJ1-5,NA,TRBV19,CASSILGAGNQPQHF,TGTGCCAGTAGTATATTGGGGGCCGGCAATCAGCCCCAGCATTTT
NA,TRBJ2-7,NA,TRBV28,CASKNTGGADEQYF,TGTGCCAGCAAAAACACAGGGGGGGCTGACGAGCAGTACTTC
NA,TRBJ1-4,NA,TRBV6-6,CASNRSPSTLTNEKLFF,TGTGCCAGCAATCGCTCTCCAAGCACTCTTACTAATGAAAAACTGTTTTTT
TRBD2,TRBJ2-1,NA,TRBV7-3,CASSLGLAGDEQFF,TGTGCCAGCAGCTTAGGGCTAGCGGGAGATGAGCAGTTCTTC
NA,TRBJ2-2,NA,TRBV19,CASSPRLSELFF,TGTGCCAGTAGCCCCCGACTGAGCGAGCTGTTTTTT
TRBD2,TRBJ2-2,once,TRBV6-4,CASSVPLAGVSHTGELFF,TGTGCCAGCAGTGTCCCTCTAGCGGGAGTGAGCCACACCGGGGAGCTGTTTTTT
TRBD2,TRBJ2-1,NA,TRBV7-2,CASSLVREGRNEQFF,TGTGCCAGCAGCTTAGTACGGGAGGGCCGGAATGAGCAGTTCTTC
TRBD2,TRBJ2-3,NA,TRBV29-1,CSVGLSGTSGRAADTQYF,TGCAGCGTTGGCCTCAGTGGGACTAGCGGGAGGGCCGCAGATACGCAGTATTTT
NA,TRBJ1-2,once,TRBV30,CAWSAGNYGYTF,TGTGCCTGGAGTGCGGGGAACTATGGCTACACCTTC
TRBD2,TRBJ2-7,NA,TRBV2,CASNFLAGAYEQYF,TGTGCCAGCAATTTCCTAGCGGGGGCCTACGAGCAGTACTTC
NA,TRBJ2-1,NA,TRBV28,CASSHGGEQFF,TGTGCCAGCAGTCACGGAGGTGAGCAGTTCTTC
TRBD2,TRBJ2-2,NA,TRBV4-2,CASSFGLAEKNGELFF,TGTGCCAGCAGCTTTGGACTAGCGGAAAAAAACGGGGAGCTGTTTTTT
NA,TRBJ2-5,NA,TRBV4-1,CASSPVARQETQYF,TGCGCCAGCAGCCCCGTGGCCAGACAAGAGACCCAGTACTTC
NA,TRBJ1-5,NA,TRBV4-2,CASSEDGGAGGQPQHF,TGTGCCAGCTCTGAAGACGGGGGGGCAGGAGGTCAGCCCCAGCATTTT
NA,TRBJ2-7,NA,TRBV7-9,CASSDRQFYEQYF,TGTGCCAGCAGCGACCGACAGTTTTACGAGCAGTACTTC
NA,TRBJ1-1,NA,TRBV5-5,CASSFKLEAFF,TGTGCCAGCAGCTTTAAGCTAGAAGCTTTCTTT
TRBD1,TRBJ2-2,NA,TRBV24-1,CATSTVGTGVSGELFF,TGTGCCACCAGCACCGTTGGGACAGGGGTTAGCGGGGAGCTGTTTTTT
TRBD2,TRBJ2-7,NA,TRBV6-4,CASTPGLAGDRAYEQYF,TGTGCCAGCACCCCGGGACTAGCGGGAGATCGGGCCTACGAGCAGTACTTC
TRBD1,TRBJ1-2,NA,TRBV3-1/TRBV3-2,CASSLRTGVSGYTF,TGTGCCAGCAGCCTCCGGACAGGCGTCAGTGGCTACACCTTC
TRBD1,TRBJ2-1,NA,TRBV10-3,CAISESGTGSGEQFF,TGTGCCATCAGTGAGTCCGGGACAGGATCAGGTGAGCAGTTCTTC
NA,TRBJ1-3,NA,TRBV5-4,CASSSGRRDGNTIYF,TGTGCCAGCAGCTCGGGGAGGAGGGATGGAAACACCATATATTTT
NA,TRBJ2-7,NA,TRBV12-2,CASRSPGLVPHEQYF,TGTGCAAGTCGCTCCCCGGGACTAGTCCCACACGAGCAGTACTTC